The T cell receptor beta chain described here comes from a study of graft-versus-host responses after intestinal transplantation. At the level of the study: Recipients got multivisceral, liver-intestinal, or isolated intestinal transplants. Every recipient had anti-thymocyte globulin induction and around 3 years of tacrolimus plus steroids. Study-level points and caveats: Some GvH clones were seen earlier in gut or blood, suggesting intestinal origin. Researchers found peak circulating GvH clone levels linked to early post-transplant HvG declines.

This clone has only one observation. Its antigen is not identified. The assay was immunoSEQ multiplex PCR, and TCRdb's table has in-frame clones only and misses some. The sample consists of about 93,000 clones, approximately 92% of them appearing once. V was clipped by 3 bases and J by 3 bases, with 14 bases between them. Germline V gene sequence: CDR1 LNHDA, CDR2 SQIVND (reference sequence). The CDR3 runs to 15 residues. The sequencing here drew on unstimulated CD8+ T cells sorted from spleen or lymph node cells, taken before intestinal transplant. The genes are TRBV19 and TRBJ1-1; D may be TRBD1 (5 bases). This receptor was obtained from a human donor who received an intestinal transplant. The CDR3, as DNA: TGTGCCAGTAGTATGTTTCATGGAGGGGACACTGAAGCTTTCTTT. Amino acids: CASSMFHGGDTEAFF.